Presented here are 11 T cell receptor beta chains from one specimen sequenced in a study of blood T cell repertoires in COVID-19. TCRdb's copy holds only in-frame clones and misses some; the assay was immunoSEQ multiplex PCR. This sample has under 95,000 clones; around 90% occur once, and the top ten carry roughly 6.1%. The material sequenced was peripheral blood. The source is a woman between 45 and 65 years old with acute or convalescent COVID-19.

CDR3 sequence (DNA): TGTGCCAGCAGCTTGTTGGGGGCGGACTATGGCTACACCTTC. It specifies CASSLLGADYGYTF. The V call is TRBV13, the J call TRBJ1-2, with D perhaps TRBD1 (6 bases). Germline V gives CDR1 PRHDT, CDR2 FYEKMQ (reference sequence). CDR3 length: 14 residues. With 3 bases removed from V and 3 bases from J, the gap between germline ends came to 11 bases.

The rearrangement uses TRBV18 and TRBJ2-6; 7 positions agree with TRBD1. V lost 1 base, J lost 2 bases, and 2 bases stayed unmatched. Germline assignment: CDR1 KGHSH and CDR2 LQKENI. The CDR3 sequence is 16 residues long. The CDR3 nucleotides are TGTGCCAGCTCACCACGACAGGGTCCTGGGGCCAACGTCCTGACTTTC. Encoded protein: CASSPRQGPGANVLTF.

The gene calls are TRBV7-2 and TRBJ1-1, with 7 bases lining up with TRBD1. Per the germline V gene, CDR1 is SGHTA and CDR2 is FQGNSA. The CDR3 runs to 16 residues. V lost 3 bases and J lost 6; bases outside the gene matches: 13. CDR3 sequence (DNA): TGTGCCAGCAGCTTGACAAAGGGGGCCGGTTTTCCTGAAGCTTTCTTT. Encoded protein: CASSLTKGAGFPEAFF.

The rearrangement links TRBV7-3 to TRBJ1-1; 10 positions agree with TRBD1. In germline, CDR1 is SGHTA, CDR2 FQGTGA. The CDR3 runs to 14 residues. V dropped 2 bases and J dropped 3; count of bases not matched to a gene: 0. CDR3 in DNA: TGTGCCAGCAGCTTAGGGACAGGGGACACTGAAGCTTTCTTT. It encodes CASSLGTGDTEAFF.

The chain recombines TRBV2 with TRBJ1-4; unclear D gene. Trimming left V 2 bases short and J 6 bases short, with 10 bases between. From germline, CDR1 is SNHLY and CDR2 FYNNEI. CDR3 size: 14 residues. The CDR3 DNA is TGTGCCAGCAGTGAAAGCTTACCTTATGAAAAACTGTTTTTT. Translating it yields CASSESLPYEKLFF.

The J gene is TRBJ1-5, the V gene TRBV3-1 (or the pseudogene TRBV3-2), with TRBD1 matching over 9 bases. V lost 8 bases, J lost 6 bases, and 8 bases stayed unmatched. The CDR3 sequence is 14 residues long. Per the germline V gene, CDR1 is LGHDT and CDR2 is YNNKEL (reference sequence). This CDR3 is CASATTGGGQPQHF. CDR3 in DNA: TGTGCCAGCGCCACAACAGGGGGCGGTCAGCCCCAGCATTTT.

This chain links TRBV9 with TRBJ1-4; D might be TRBD1 (6 bases). V lost 0 bases and J lost 11, with 14 bases in between. The CDR3 runs 14 residues. CDR1 and CDR2 (germline): SGDLS, YYNGEE. The CDR3 here is CASSVAPDGQKLFF. The CDR3 DNA reads TGTGCCAGCAGCGTAGCTCCGGACGGACAGAAACTGTTTTTT.

The chain uses TRBV12-3 or TRBV12-4 and TRBJ2-7, with D possibly being TRBD2 (6 bases). V was cut by 4 bases and J by 5 bases, with 12 bases left in between. The length of the CDR3 is 13 residues. The CDR3 reads CASSSTRYNEQYF. The CDR3, as DNA: TGTGCCAGCAGTTCGACTAGATACAACGAGCAGTACTTC.

This clone appeared once. The chain recombines TRBV7-3 with TRBJ2-2; tentatively, D is TRBD1 (6 bases). V gave up 5 bases and J gave up 1 base, with 14 bases separating them. This CDR3 is 16 amino acids long. Per the germline V gene, CDR1 is SGHTA and CDR2 is FQGTGA. The CDR3 DNA reads as TGTGCCAGCAGCCCCCACGGCAGGGGGAACACCGGGGAGCTGTTTTTT. Its protein product is CASSPHGRGNTGELFF.

The V and J genes are TRBV4-1 and TRBJ2-7, with D tentatively TRBD1 (6 bases). The CDR3 consists of 14 residues. Germline V gene lookup returns CDR1 MGHRA and CDR2 YSYEKL. The V end was cut by 5 bases, the J end by 2 bases, with 13 bases between. The CDR3 sequence: CASSNPGHPYEQYF. As DNA, the CDR3 is TGCGCCAGCAGCAATCCGGGACACCCCTACGAGCAGTACTTC.

This clone was seen a single time. The rearrangement uses TRBV7-9 and TRBJ2-7; D might be TRBD1 (6 bases). Trimming cost V 1 base and J 5 bases, with 9 bases left between them. From germline, CDR1 is SEHNR and CDR2 FQNEAQ (reference sequence). The CDR3 extends over 13 amino acids. In DNA, the CDR3 is TGTGCCAGCAGCTTAGGAGGGGGTGACGAGCAGTACTTC. Amino acid sequence: CASSLGGGDEQYF.